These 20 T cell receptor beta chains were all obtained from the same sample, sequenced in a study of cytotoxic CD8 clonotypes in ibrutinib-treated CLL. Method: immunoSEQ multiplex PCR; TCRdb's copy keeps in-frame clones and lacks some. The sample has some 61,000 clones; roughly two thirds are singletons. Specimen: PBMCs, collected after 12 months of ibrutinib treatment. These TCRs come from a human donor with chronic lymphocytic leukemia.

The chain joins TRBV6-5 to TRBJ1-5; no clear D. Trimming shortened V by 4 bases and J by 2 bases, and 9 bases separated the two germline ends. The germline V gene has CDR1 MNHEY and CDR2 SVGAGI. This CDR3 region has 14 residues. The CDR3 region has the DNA TGTGCCAGCAGTTTGGCAGCAGGCAATCAGCCCCAGCATTTT. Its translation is CASSLAAGNQPQHF.

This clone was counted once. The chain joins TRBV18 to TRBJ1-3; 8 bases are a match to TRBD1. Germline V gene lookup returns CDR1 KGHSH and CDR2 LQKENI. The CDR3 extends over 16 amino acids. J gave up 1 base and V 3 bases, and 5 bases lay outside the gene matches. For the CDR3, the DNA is TGTGCCAGCTCACCCCGACAGGGGATTTCTGGAAACACCATATATTTT. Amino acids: CASSPRQGISGNTIYF.

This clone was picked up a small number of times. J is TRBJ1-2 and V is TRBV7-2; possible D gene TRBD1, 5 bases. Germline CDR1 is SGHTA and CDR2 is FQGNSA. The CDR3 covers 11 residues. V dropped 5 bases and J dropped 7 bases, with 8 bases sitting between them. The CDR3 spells CASSVGAGYTF. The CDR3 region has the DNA TGTGCCAGCAGCGTAGGGGCTGGCTACACCTTC.

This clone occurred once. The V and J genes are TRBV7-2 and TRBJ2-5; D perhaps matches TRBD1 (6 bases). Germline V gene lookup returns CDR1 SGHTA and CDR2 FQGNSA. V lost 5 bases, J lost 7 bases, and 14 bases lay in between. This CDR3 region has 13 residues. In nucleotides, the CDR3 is TGTGCCAGCAGCACGACAGGCCCGGGGACCCAGTACTTC. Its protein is CASSTTGPGTQYF.

CDR3 in amino acids: CASSPPPGALGYGYTF. The CDR3 nucleotides read TGTGCCAGCTCACCCCCCCCGGGGGCCCTAGGCTATGGCTACACCTTC. The rearrangement uses TRBV18 and TRBJ1-2; the D gene is possibly TRBD1 (6 bases). Germline loops: CDR1 KGHSH, CDR2 LQKENI. The CDR3 sequence is 16 residues long. V lost 3 bases and J lost 4, with 18 bases in between.

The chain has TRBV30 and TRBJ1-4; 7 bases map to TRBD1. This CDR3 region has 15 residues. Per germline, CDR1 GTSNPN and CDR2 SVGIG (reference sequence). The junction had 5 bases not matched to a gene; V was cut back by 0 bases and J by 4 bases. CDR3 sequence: CAWSVTGAINEKLFF. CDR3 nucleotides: TGTGCCTGGAGTGTAACAGGGGCTATTAATGAAAAACTGTTTTTT.

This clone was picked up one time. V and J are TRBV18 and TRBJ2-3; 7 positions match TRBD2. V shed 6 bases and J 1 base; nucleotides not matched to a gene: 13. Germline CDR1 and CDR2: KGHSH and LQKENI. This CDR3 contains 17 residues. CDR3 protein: CASSLLQLAPGTDTQYF. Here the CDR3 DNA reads TGTGCCAGCTCCCTACTCCAACTAGCGCCGGGCACAGATACGCAGTATTTT.

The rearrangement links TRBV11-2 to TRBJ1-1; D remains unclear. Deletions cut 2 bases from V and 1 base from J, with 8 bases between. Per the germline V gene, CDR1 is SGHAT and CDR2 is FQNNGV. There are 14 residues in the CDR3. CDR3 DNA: TGTGCCAGCAGCTTAATGCCGGGGAACACTGAAGCTTTCTTT. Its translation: CASSLMPGNTEAFF.

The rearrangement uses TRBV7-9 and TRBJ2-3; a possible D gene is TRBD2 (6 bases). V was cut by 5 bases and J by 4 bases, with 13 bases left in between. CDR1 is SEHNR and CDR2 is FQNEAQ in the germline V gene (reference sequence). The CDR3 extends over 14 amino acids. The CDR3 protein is CASSKEGPADTQYF. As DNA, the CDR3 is TGTGCCAGCAGCAAGGAGGGGCCCGCAGATACGCAGTATTTT.

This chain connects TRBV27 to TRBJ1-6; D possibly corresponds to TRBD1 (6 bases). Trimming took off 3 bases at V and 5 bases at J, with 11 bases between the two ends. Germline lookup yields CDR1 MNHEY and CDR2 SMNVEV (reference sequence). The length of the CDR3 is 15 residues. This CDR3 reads CASSLAGVNNSPLHF. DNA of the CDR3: TGTGCCAGCAGTTTGGCAGGGGTTAATAATTCACCCCTCCACTTT.

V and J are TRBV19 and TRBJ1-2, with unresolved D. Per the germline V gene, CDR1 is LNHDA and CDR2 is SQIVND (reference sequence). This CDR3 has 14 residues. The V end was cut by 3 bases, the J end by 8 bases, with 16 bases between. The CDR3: CASSMIPPGEGYTF. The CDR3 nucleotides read TGTGCCAGTAGTATGATTCCCCCCGGAGAGGGCTACACCTTC.

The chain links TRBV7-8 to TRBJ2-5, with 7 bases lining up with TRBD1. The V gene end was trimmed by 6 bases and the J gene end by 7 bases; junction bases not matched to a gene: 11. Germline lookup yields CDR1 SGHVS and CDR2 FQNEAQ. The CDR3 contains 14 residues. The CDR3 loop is CASSVDRAPGTQYF. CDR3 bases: TGTGCCAGCAGTGTAGACAGGGCCCCGGGGACCCAGTACTTC.

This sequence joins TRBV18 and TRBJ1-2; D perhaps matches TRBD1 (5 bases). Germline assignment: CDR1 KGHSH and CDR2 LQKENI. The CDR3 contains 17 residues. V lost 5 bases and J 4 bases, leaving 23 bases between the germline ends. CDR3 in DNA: TGTGCCAGCTCATCCGGAATTGGCAGGGATCGGAGCTATGGCTACACCTTC. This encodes CASSSGIGRDRSYGYTF.

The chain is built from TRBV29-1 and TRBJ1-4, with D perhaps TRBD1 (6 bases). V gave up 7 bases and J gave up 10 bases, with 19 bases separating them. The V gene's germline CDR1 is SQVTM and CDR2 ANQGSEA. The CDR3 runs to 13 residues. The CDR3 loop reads CSARTAEVGKLFF. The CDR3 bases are TGCAGCGCGCGGACAGCTGAAGTGGGAAAACTGTTTTTT.

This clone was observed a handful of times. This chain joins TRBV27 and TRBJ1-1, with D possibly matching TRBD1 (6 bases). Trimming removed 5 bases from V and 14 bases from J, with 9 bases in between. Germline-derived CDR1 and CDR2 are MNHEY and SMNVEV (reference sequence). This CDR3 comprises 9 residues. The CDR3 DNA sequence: TGTGCCAGCAGTCCCCAGGGGTTCTTT. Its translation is CASSPQGFF.

This chain's CDR3 is CASSRTGDRPLHF. DNA for the CDR3: TGTGCCAGCAGCCGGACAGGTGACAGGCCCCTCCACTTT. V gene TRBV7-9 combines with J gene TRBJ1-6; 7 nucleotides line up with TRBD1. V lost 5 bases, J lost 13 bases, and 8 bases stayed unmatched. The CDR3 runs 13 residues. CDR1 is SEHNR, CDR2 FQNEAQ, per germline (reference sequence).

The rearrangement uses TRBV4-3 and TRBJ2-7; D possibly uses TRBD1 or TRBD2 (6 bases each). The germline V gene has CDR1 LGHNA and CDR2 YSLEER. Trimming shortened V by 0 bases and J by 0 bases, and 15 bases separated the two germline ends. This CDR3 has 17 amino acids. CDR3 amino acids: CASSQDYSGGSSYEQYF. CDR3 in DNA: TGCGCCAGCAGCCAAGATTACTCCGGGGGCAGCTCCTACGAGCAGTACTTC.

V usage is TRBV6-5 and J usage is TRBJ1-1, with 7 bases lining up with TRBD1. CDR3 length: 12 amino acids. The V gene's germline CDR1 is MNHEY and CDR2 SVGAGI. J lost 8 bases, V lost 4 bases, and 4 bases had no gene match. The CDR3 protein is CASSFGTAEAFF. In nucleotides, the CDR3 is TGTGCCAGCAGTTTCGGGACAGCCGAAGCTTTCTTT.

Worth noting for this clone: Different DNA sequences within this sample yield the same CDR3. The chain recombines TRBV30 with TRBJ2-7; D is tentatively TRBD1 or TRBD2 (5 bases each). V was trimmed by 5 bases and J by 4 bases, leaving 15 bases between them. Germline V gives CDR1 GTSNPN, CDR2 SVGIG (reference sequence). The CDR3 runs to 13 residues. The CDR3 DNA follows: TGTGCCTGGTCCGACCAGGGACCATACGAGCAGTACTTC. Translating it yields CAWSDQGPYEQYF. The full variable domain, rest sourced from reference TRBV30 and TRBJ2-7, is SQTIHQWPATLVQPVGSPLSLECTVEGTSNPNLYWYRQAAGRGLQLLFYSVGIGQISSEVPQNLSASRPQDRQFILSSKKLLLSDSGFYLCAWSDQGPYEQYFGPGTRLTVT.

Here the CDR3 reads CASSPAGGGNQPQHF. The CDR3 nucleotides read TGTGCCAGCAGCCCTGCGGGGGGTGGCAATCAGCCCCAGCATTTT. The genes are TRBV7-2 and TRBJ1-5; TRBD1 might be the D (5 bases). Between the trimmed V and J ends, which lost 5 bases and 2 bases, there was a span of 13 bases. Germline CDR1 reads SGHTA; CDR2 reads FQGNSA. The CDR3 runs to 15 residues.